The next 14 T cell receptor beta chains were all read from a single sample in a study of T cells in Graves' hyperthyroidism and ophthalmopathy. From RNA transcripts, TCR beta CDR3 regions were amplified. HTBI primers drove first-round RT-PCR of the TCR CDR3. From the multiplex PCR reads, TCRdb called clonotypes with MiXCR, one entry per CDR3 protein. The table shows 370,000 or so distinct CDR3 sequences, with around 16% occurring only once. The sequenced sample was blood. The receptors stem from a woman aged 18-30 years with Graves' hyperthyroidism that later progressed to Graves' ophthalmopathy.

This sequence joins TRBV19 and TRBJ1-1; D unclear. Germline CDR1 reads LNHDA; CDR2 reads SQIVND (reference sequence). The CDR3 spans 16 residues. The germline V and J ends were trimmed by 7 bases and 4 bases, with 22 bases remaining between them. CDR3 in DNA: TGTGCCAGTACCATTACCGGGAGAGGATTGGTCACTGAAGCTTTCTTT. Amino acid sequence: CASTITGRGLVTEAFF. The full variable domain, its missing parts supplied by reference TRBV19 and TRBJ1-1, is DGGITQSPKYLFRKEGQNVTLSCEQNLNHDAMYWYRQDPGQGLRLIYYSQIVNDFQKGDIAEGYSVSREKKESFPLTVTSAQKNPTAFYLCASTITGRGLVTEAFFGQGTRLTVV.

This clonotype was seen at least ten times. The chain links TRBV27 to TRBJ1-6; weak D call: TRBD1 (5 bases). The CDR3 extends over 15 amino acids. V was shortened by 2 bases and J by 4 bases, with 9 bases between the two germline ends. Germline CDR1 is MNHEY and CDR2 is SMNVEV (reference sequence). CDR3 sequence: CASSLHPGYNSPLHF. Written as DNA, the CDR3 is TGTGCCAGCAGTTTACACCCAGGGTATAATTCACCCCTCCACTTT.

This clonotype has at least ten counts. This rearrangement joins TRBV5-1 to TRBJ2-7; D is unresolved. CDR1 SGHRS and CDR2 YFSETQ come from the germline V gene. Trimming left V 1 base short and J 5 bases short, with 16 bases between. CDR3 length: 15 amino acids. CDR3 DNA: TGCGCCAGCAGCTTGTCGTCAGGCAGGCAAAACGAGCAGTACTTC. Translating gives CASSLSSGRQNEQYF.

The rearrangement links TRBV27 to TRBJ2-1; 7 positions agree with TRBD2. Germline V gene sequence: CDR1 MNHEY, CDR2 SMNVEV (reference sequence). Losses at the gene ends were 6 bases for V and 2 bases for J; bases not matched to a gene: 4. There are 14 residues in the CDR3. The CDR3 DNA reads TGTGCCAGCAGATCAGCGGGACCCTACAATGAGCAGTTCTTC. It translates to CASRSAGPYNEQFF.

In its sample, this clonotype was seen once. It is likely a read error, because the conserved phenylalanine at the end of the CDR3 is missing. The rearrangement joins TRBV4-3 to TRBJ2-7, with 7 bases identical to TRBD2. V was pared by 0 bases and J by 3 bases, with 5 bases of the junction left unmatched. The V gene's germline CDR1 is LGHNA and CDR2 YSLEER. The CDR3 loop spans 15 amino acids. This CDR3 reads CASSQDNLADYEQYS. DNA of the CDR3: TGCGCCAGCAGCCAAGATAACCTAGCGGACTACGAGCAGTACTCC.

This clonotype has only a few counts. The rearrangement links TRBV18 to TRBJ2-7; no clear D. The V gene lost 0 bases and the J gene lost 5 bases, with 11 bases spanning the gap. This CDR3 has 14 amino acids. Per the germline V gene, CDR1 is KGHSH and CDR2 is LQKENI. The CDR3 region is CASSPPSSSHEQYF. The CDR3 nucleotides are TGTGCCAGCTCACCACCTAGCAGTTCACACGAGCAGTACTTC.

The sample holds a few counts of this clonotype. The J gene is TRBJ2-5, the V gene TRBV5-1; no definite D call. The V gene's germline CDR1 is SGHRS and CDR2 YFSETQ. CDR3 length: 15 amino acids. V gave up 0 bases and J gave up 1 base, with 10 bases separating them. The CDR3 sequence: CASSLGSGFQETQYF. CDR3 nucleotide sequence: TGCGCCAGCAGCTTGGGCTCGGGTTTCCAAGAGACCCAGTACTTC. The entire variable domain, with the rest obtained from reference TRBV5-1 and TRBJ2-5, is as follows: KAGVTQTPRYLIKTRGQQVTLSCSPISGHRSVSWYQQTPGQGLQFLFEYFSETQRNKGNFPGRFSGRQFSNSRSEMNVSTLELGDSALYLCASSLGSGFQETQYFGPGTRLLVL.

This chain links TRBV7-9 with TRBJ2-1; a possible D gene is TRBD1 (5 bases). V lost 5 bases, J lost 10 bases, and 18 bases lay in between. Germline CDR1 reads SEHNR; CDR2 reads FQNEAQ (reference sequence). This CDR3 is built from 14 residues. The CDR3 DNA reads TGTGCCAGCAGCCATCAGGGAAACGAAGGGGAGCAGTTCTTC. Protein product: CASSHQGNEGEQFF. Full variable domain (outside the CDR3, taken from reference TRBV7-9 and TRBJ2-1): DTGVSQNPRHKITKRGQNVTFRCDPISEHNRLYWYRQTLGQGPEFLTYFQNEAQLEKSRLLSDRFSAERPKGSFSTLEIQRTEQGDSAMYLCASSHQGNEGEQFFGPGTRLTVL.

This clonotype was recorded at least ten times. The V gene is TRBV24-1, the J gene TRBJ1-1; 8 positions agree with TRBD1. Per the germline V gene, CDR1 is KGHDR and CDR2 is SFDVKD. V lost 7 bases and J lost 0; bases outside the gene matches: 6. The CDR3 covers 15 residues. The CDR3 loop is CATRGQEPMNTEAFF. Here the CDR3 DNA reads TGTGCCACCAGGGGACAGGAACCTATGAACACTGAAGCTTTCTTT.

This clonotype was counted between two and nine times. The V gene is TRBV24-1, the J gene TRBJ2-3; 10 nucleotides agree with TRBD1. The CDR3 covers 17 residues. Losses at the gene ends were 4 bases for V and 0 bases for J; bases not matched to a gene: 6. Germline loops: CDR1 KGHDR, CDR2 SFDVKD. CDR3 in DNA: TGTGCCACCAGTGACCACGGGACAGGGGTGAGCACAGATACGCAGTATTTT. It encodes CATSDHGTGVSTDTQYF.

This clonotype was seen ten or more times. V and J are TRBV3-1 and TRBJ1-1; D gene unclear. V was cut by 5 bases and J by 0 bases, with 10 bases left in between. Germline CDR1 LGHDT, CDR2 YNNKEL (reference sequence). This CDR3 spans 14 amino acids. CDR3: CASSNLQVNTEAFF. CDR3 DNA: TGTGCCAGCAGCAACCTTCAGGTGAACACTGAAGCTTTCTTT. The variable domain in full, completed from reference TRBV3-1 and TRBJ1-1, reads DTAVSQTPKYLVTQMGNDKSIKCEQNLGHDTMYWYKQDSKKFLKIMFSYNNKELIINETVPNRFSPKSPDKAHLNLHINSLELGDSAVYFCASSNLQVNTEAFFGQGTRLTVV.

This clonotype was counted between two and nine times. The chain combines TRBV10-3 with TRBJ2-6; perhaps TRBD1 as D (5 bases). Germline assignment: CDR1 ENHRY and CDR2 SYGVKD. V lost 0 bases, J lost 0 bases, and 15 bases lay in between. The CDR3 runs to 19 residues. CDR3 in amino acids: CAISESQGRRYSGANVLTF. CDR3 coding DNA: TGTGCCATCAGTGAGTCGCAGGGCCGTCGCTACTCTGGGGCCAACGTCCTGACTTTC.

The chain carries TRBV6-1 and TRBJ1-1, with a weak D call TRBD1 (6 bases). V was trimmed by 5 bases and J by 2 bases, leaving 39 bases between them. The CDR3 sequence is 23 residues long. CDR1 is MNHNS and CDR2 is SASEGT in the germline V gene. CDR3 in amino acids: CASSSLLGQLWSPFTFANTEAFF. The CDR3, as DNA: TGTGCCAGCAGTTCATTATTAGGACAGCTATGGTCCCCCTTCACTTTCGCTAACACTGAAGCTTTCTTT.

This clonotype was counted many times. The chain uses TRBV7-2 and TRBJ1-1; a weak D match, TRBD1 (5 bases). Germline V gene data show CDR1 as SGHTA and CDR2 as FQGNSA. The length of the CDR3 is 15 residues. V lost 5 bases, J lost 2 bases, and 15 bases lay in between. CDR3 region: CASSRSRVLNTEAFF. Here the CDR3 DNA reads TGTGCCAGCAGCAGGTCCAGGGTCCTAAACACTGAAGCTTTCTTT.